The entry that follows covers one T cell receptor beta chain sequence. This clonotype was counted ten times or more. What antigen it recognizes has not been identified. It has no much larger one-base neighbor in the sample; base qualities were not kept. The sample is drawn from a study of molecular identifiers for immune sequencing clone quantification (dated by TCRdb to between 2018 and 2020). Background on the whole study: For a replicate experiment, the RNA from either approximately 20,000 or 100,000 naive CD8 T cells was divided into five aliquots, and four of those aliquots went on to sequencing. CD8 T cells were used in a methods study to benchmark molecular-identifier clustering-based TCR repertoire sequencing (MIDCIRS) and TCR RNA copy counting. On the study overall, not on this receptor specifically: Spiked-in Jurkat TCR RNA equal to a single cell's worth was reported to be detectable even within 1,100,000 naive CD8 T cells. In CMV-specific effector cells, clones with more than 20 RNA copies contained over 98% of molecules, whereas in naive cells such clones contained under 1% of molecules. When barcode sub-clustering was omitted, TCR diversity was inflated by chimeric consensus sequences, with chimeras reaching as high as 47%. Identical TCR molecules sharing a barcode could cause highly expanded clone sizes to be underestimated. The naive libraries included spiked-in Jurkat TCR RNA (roughly nine copies' worth), and this Jurkat TCR RNA is not part of the donor repertoire. Modeling estimated about three recovered TCR RNA copies per cell, compared with about 10 by digital PCR, which implies roughly 30% capture efficiency.

V is cut by 2 bases and J by 12 bases, and the space between the germline ends is 20 bases. Per the germline V gene, MNHEY is the CDR1 and SVGAGI is the CDR2. CDR3 length: 14 amino acids, cysteine to phenylalanine. Only CDR3 DNA is held: 42 bases, read in frame from base 1. Libraries of naive CD8 T cells were built from about 20,000 to 1,000,000 sorted cells, with 10%, 30% or 50% of the purified RNA used. Naive CD8 T cells, defined as CD8+CD4-CCR7+CD45RA+, were FACS-sorted into RLT Plus buffer on a BD FACSAria II. Detection sensitivity was tested by spiking Jurkat RNA equal to roughly ten TCR copies' worth into samples containing 20,000-1,000,000 naive CD8 T cells. Enrichment of CD8 T cells was done with RosetteSep CD8+ T Cell Enrichment Cocktail plus Ficoll-Paque, and ACK red cell lysis came afterward. Libraries were prepared through PCR. The sequencer was an Illumina HiSeq 4000. Bulk TCR libraries were generated as previously described, with the TCR primers listed in Table S5 used. Purification of total RNA was performed with the Qiagen AllPrep DNA/RNA kit. Reads from multiple sequencing runs of the same library were pooled before analysis. In the paper's pipeline: Reads were retained only if their TCR constant sequence matched exactly, and those retained reads were trimmed to 150 nt and grouped according to their 12-nt molecular barcodes. Reads within each barcode group were sub-clustered using a 15% Levenshtein threshold, and quality-weighted consensus sequences were constructed for each RNA molecule. Non-functional sequences were filtered out, along with any lower-count sequence sitting one edit away from another sequence. Based on fitting two negative binomial distributions, any barcode sub-cluster with under 20% of the maximum read count was discarded. TCRdb handled the public reads itself, with Q25 trimming in fastp and clone calling in MiXCR, and kept productive beta chains. For every CDR3 protein sequence, its rows merge into one entry that carries the most common genes and DNA. What appears here as the V and J calls and clone size reflects TCRdb's work, not the paper's. The sample table shows over 600,000 distinct CDR3 sequences, and approximately 20% are seen once. Of the sample, 0.85% falls within the top ten clones.

The sequence was collected from a human donor in good health. Some libraries in this study had Jurkat cell RNA spiked in. The sequence links TRBV6-5 to TRBJ2-7; there is no confident call for the D gene. The sequenced sample consisted of naive CD8+ T cells from blood, with Jurkat cell RNA spiked in. The sample's cell subset or site label, decoded: FACS-sorted CD8+CD4-CCR7+CD45RA+ naive T cells. The CDR3 protein is CASSYRNSPYPPYF. The sequenced DNA: TGTGCCAGCAGTTACAGGAACTCCCCTTATCCTCCGTACTTC.